The 14 T cell receptor beta chains reported below all come from one sample, sequenced in a study of T cell changes during pregnancy in multiple sclerosis (dated by TCRdb to the late 2010s). Receptor libraries were prepared by the immunoSEQ multiplex PCR assay. Drawn from immuneACCESS, this table holds only the in-frame rearrangements with V and J called that TCRdb kept. Clones are partly lost; checked studies trace under half to an unresolved V gene and leave the rest unexplained. For this sample there are tens of thousands of clones; approximately 91% appear just once. The top ten clones comprise more than 1.5% of the sample. The sequencing here drew on peripheral blood, taken in the first trimester of pregnancy. These receptors came from a female donor with multiple sclerosis, enrolled in a pregnancy study.

V and J are TRBV7-8 and TRBJ1-5; TRBD1 agrees at 7 bases. Looked up from germline, CDR1 is SGHVS and CDR2 is FQNEAQ. J lost 4 bases, V lost 3 bases, and 9 bases had no gene match. The CDR3 is 16 amino acids. In DNA form, the CDR3 reads TGTGCCAGCAGCTTGACAGGGAGTGTCGGGAATCAGCCCCAGCATTTT. This encodes CASSLTGSVGNQPQHF. The variable domain in full, with the rest retrieved from reference TRBV7-8 and TRBJ1-5, is GAGVSQSPRYKVAKRGQDVALRCDPISGHVSLFWYQQALGQGPEFLTYFQNEAQLDKSGLPSDRFFAERPEGSVSTLKIQRTQQEDSAVYLCASSLTGSVGNQPQHFGDGTRLSIL.

This clone has just a few counts. This rearrangement joins TRBV7-9 to TRBJ1-1; D is perhaps TRBD1 (5 bases). Per germline, CDR1 SEHNR and CDR2 FQNEAQ (reference sequence). Between the trimmed V and J ends, which lost 6 bases and 0 bases, there was a span of 14 bases. The CDR3 totals 15 residues. The CDR3 loop reads CASRFFGGMNTEAFF. The CDR3 DNA follows: TGTGCCAGCAGATTTTTCGGGGGAATGAACACTGAAGCTTTCTTT. Looking up the rest from reference TRBV7-9 and TRBJ1-1 gives the full variable domain: DTGVSQNPRHKITKRGQNVTFRCDPISEHNRLYWYRQTLGQGPEFLTYFQNEAQLEKSRLLSDRFSAERPKGSFSTLEIQRTEQGDSAMYLCASRFFGGMNTEAFFGQGTRLTVV.

This chain connects TRBV4-1 to TRBJ1-5, with D tentatively TRBD1 (5 bases). Germline CDR1 MGHRA, CDR2 YSYEKL. There are 15 residues in the CDR3. With 1 base removed from V and 6 bases from J, the gap between germline ends came to 13 bases. In DNA, the CDR3 is TGCGCCAGCAGCCAAGCCCGGGGGGAGGGTCAGCCCCAGCATTTT. As protein: CASSQARGEGQPQHF.

The CDR3 nucleotides are TGTGCCAGTAGTATCGGTAGGAGCGGGAGGAACATTCAGTACTTC. Translation: CASSIGRSGRNIQYF. This chain uses TRBV19 with TRBJ2-4, with 9 nucleotides matching TRBD2. The J segment lost 7 bases and the V segment lost 3 bases, leaving 7 bases of the junction unmatched. Germline loops: CDR1 LNHDA, CDR2 SQIVND (reference sequence). The length of the CDR3 is 15 residues.

This clone is a singleton in its sample. This chain uses TRBV2 with TRBJ2-3; possible D gene TRBD2, 6 bases. The CDR3 has 14 residues. Germline loops: CDR1 SNHLY, CDR2 FYNNEI. V lost 1 base, J lost 4 bases, and 9 bases lay in between. CDR3 residues: CASSEGTNSDTQYF. The CDR3 DNA reads TGTGCCAGCAGTGAAGGGACTAACTCAGATACGCAGTATTTT.

This chain uses TRBV10-3 with TRBJ1-1; the match to TRBD1 covers 12 bases. Germline CDR1 ENHRY, CDR2 SYGVKD. CDR3 size: 15 residues. The trim removed 6 bases at V and 5 bases at J, leaving 7 bases unmatched. DNA for the CDR3: TGTGCCATCAGAGAGGGACAGGGGGCTGGTACTGAAGCTTTCTTT. Protein product: CAIREGQGAGTEAFF.

The rearrangement joins TRBV28 to TRBJ2-3; 8 nucleotides line up with TRBD2. J gave up 1 base and V 5 bases, and 11 bases lay outside the gene matches. This CDR3 spans 17 amino acids. Germline CDR1 MDHEN, CDR2 SYDVKM. The CDR3 region has the DNA TGTGCCAGCAGTCCCCCTGGCGGGAGGCTCGGCACAGATACGCAGTATTTT. Its translation: CASSPPGGRLGTDTQYF. Full variable domain (rest looked up from reference TRBV28 and TRBJ2-3): DVKVTQSSRYLVKRTGEKVFLECVQDMDHENMFWYRQDPGLGLRLIYFSYDVKMKEKGDIPEGYSVSREKKERFSLILESASTNQTSMYLCASSPPGGRLGTDTQYFGPGTRLTVL.

The J gene is TRBJ2-1, the V gene TRBV6-6; 12 bases line up with TRBD2. The CDR3 contains 16 residues. V lost 2 bases to trimming and J lost 5 bases; unmatched junction nucleotides: 4. Germline V gene sequence: CDR1 MNHNY, CDR2 SVGAGI (reference sequence). The CDR3 sequence is CASSYPGLAGHNEQFF. In DNA form, the CDR3 reads TGTGCCAGCAGTTACCCCGGACTAGCGGGACACAATGAGCAGTTCTTC.

The chain links TRBV29-1 to TRBJ2-6, with D hard to call. The germline V and J ends were trimmed by 3 bases and 3 bases, with 6 bases remaining between them. Per germline, CDR1 SQVTM and CDR2 ANQGSEA. There are 13 residues in the CDR3. CDR3 DNA: TGCAGCGTTGATTTGCGTGGGGCCAACGTCCTGACTTTC. This encodes CSVDLRGANVLTF.

The rearrangement uses TRBV6-1 and TRBJ2-1; tentative D call: TRBD2 (5 bases). Trimming left V 0 bases short and J 0 bases short, with 6 bases between. This CDR3 is 15 amino acids long. The germline V gene has CDR1 MNHNS and CDR2 SASEGT. The CDR3: CASSEATSSYNEQFF. CDR3 DNA: TGTGCCAGCAGTGAAGCCACTAGCTCCTACAATGAGCAGTTCTTC.

The chain has TRBV7-9 and TRBJ2-3; 15 bases are a match to TRBD2. This CDR3 is built from 18 residues. V was clipped by 1 base and J by 6 bases; unmatched bases: 8. Germline CDR1 and CDR2: SEHNR and FQNEAQ (reference sequence). CDR3 region: CASSLGTSGRADVDTQYF. The CDR3, as DNA: TGTGCCAGCAGCTTAGGGACTAGCGGGAGGGCCGATGTGGATACGCAGTATTTT. The whole variable domain, filled in from reference TRBV7-9 and TRBJ2-3, reads DTGVSQNPRHKITKRGQNVTFRCDPISEHNRLYWYRQTLGQGPEFLTYFQNEAQLEKSRLLSDRFSAERPKGSFSTLEIQRTEQGDSAMYLCASSLGTSGRADVDTQYFGPGTRLTVL.

The chain uses TRBV29-1 and TRBJ2-2; 9 positions agree with TRBD1. The junction had 3 bases not matched to a gene; V was cut back by 8 bases and J by 5 bases. The CDR3 is 12 residues long. The germline gives CDR1 SQVTM, CDR2 ANQGSEA. The CDR3 coding sequence is TGCAGCACGGACAGGGGAACCGGGGAGCTGTTTTTT. Translation gives CSTDRGTGELFF.

The J gene is TRBJ1-2, the V gene TRBV28, with TRBD1 matching over 7 bases. J gave up 4 bases and V 7 bases, and 9 bases lay outside the gene matches. The CDR3 runs to 14 residues. Per germline, CDR1 MDHEN and CDR2 SYDVKM. The CDR3 DNA reads as TGTGCCAGCACTCGGGGCAGGGGGAGCTATGGCTACACCTTC. The encoded protein is CASTRGRGSYGYTF.

This chain uses TRBV30 with TRBJ2-3; D unresolved. Germline lookup yields CDR1 GTSNPN and CDR2 SVGIG (reference sequence). V was clipped by 2 bases and J by 5 bases, with 11 bases between them. The CDR3 is 13 residues long. The CDR3, as DNA: TGTGCCTGGAGTCCCCGGAGAGGAGATACGCAGTATTTT. Translating gives CAWSPRRGDTQYF.